This T cell receptor (beta chain) was identified during a study of blood T cells in healthy people across ages. PCR was performed a second time for about 7 to 12 cycles using a sample-barcoded 5' primer and a J-beta primer mix. TCRdb fed the 5' RACE reads into MiXCR, producing one record per CDR3 protein. There are 450,000 to 600,000 distinct CDR3 sequences in the sample; 25% to 35% occur only once, and approximately 3.5% lies in the top ten. This clonotype was observed many times. This same sample was also taken into another study, of T cells of mothers and their children. As that report states: Extracted RNA, in its entirety, went into cDNA synthesis at around 1.4 ug per 15 ul.

The material sequenced was blood. The receptor's source is a boy aged 2-15 years in good health.

The DNA for the CDR3 is TGTGCCAGCAGCCCCCGAGCGGATACCTACGAGCAGTACTTC. Its translation: CASSPRADTYEQYF. This chain links TRBV9 with TRBJ2-7; TRBD2 might be the D (5 bases). The CDR3 totals 14 residues. The V gene's germline CDR1 is SGDLS and CDR2 YYNGEE. Trimming pared 4 bases from V and 2 bases from J, leaving 13 bases between.